A single sample is the source of the 29 T cell receptor beta chains below, sequenced in a study of blood T cell repertoires in COVID-19. Clones were read by immunoSEQ multiplex PCR, and TCRdb kept only the in-frame ones, dropping some. The sample has about 220,000 clones, 65% to 90% seen once. Input material: peripheral blood. The receptors were sampled from a woman in her 70s with COVID-19, enrolled during active disease.

The CDR3 region is CASSPILLIERDTQYF. CDR3 nucleotides: TGCGCCAGCAGCCCGATCTTGTTAATTGAGCGAGATACGCAGTATTTT. The chain employs TRBV5-1 and TRBJ2-3; D gene ambiguous. The CDR3 contains 16 residues. Germline lookup yields CDR1 SGHRS and CDR2 YFSETQ. Trimming removed 4 bases at V and 5 bases at J, with 20 bases between.

The genes are TRBV24-1 and TRBJ1-4, with D possibly being TRBD1 (5 bases). The germline CDR1 and CDR2 sequences are KGHDR and SFDVKD. The CDR3 spans 15 residues. V dropped 1 base and J dropped 8 bases, with 13 bases sitting between them. CDR3 protein: CATSDFVGGGEKLFF. CDR3 DNA sequence: TGTGCCACCAGTGATTTCGTCGGGGGAGGCGAAAAACTGTTTTTT.

The CDR3 DNA reads TGTGCCAGCAGCTCCAGCGTACAGGGTTTCTACGAGCAGTACTTC. Protein sequence: CASSSSVQGFYEQYF. The rearrangement uses TRBV7-2 and TRBJ2-7; D possibly corresponds to TRBD1 (6 bases). With 4 bases removed from V and 3 bases from J, the gap between germline ends came to 16 bases. Germline V gene sequence: CDR1 SGHTA, CDR2 FQGNSA. CDR3 length: 15 residues.

V is TRBV7-3 and J is TRBJ1-2; a possible D gene is TRBD1 (5 bases). CDR1 and CDR2 from the germline V gene are SGHTA and FQGTGA. The CDR3 has 13 residues. Trimming pared 3 bases from V and 4 bases from J, leaving 9 bases between. The CDR3 DNA reads TGTGCCAGCAGCTTTTCGCAGGGCTATGGCTACACCTTC. As protein: CASSFSQGYGYTF.

This chain's CDR3 is CASRAQGTYNSPLHF. The DNA of the CDR3 is TGTGCCAGCAGGGCGCAGGGGACCTATAATTCACCCCTCCACTTT. The chain combines TRBV2 with TRBJ1-6, with a weak D call TRBD1 (6 bases). The CDR3 is 15 residues long. Germline loops: CDR1 SNHLY, CDR2 FYNNEI. The germline V and J ends were trimmed by 6 bases and 2 bases, with 11 bases remaining between them.

The chain joins TRBV7-6 to TRBJ1-6, with 7 nucleotides matching TRBD1. V lost 5 bases and J lost 1; bases outside the gene matches: 2. Germline V gene lookup returns CDR1 SGHVS and CDR2 FNYEAQ. This CDR3 has 15 residues. In DNA, the CDR3 is TGTGCCAGCAGCGAACAGGGGTCCTATAATTCACCCCTCCACTTT. Protein sequence: CASSEQGSYNSPLHF. Full variable domain (remainder filled in from reference TRBV7-6 and TRBJ1-6): GAGVSQSPRYKVTKRGQDVALRCDPISGHVSLYWYRQALGQGPEFLTYFNYEAQQDKSGLPNDRFSAERPEGSISTLTIQRTEQRDSAMYRCASSEQGSYNSPLHFGNGTRLTVT.

The V call is TRBV6-1, the J call TRBJ1-2; 8 bases align to TRBD1. This CDR3 is 18 amino acids long. The J segment lost 2 bases and the V segment lost 1 base, leaving 12 bases of the junction unmatched. The germline V gene has CDR1 MNHNS and CDR2 SASEGT. CDR3: CASSEGDRFRKGNYGYTF. The CDR3 DNA is TGTGCCAGCAGTGAAGGGGACAGGTTCCGCAAAGGGAACTATGGCTACACCTTC.

The genes are TRBV7-2 and TRBJ2-2, with TRBD2 identical over 9 bases. The trim removed 11 bases at V and 4 bases at J, leaving 8 bases unmatched. This CDR3 has 14 amino acids. Germline V gives CDR1 SGHTA, CDR2 FQGNSA. The DNA for the CDR3 is TGTGCCGGCGGGGGGGCCCTGGGCACCGGGGAGCTGTTTTTT. This translates into CAGGGALGTGELFF.

The rearrangement joins TRBV10-2 to TRBJ2-5, with 9 bases that match TRBD1. This CDR3 has 15 amino acids. J lost 3 bases, V lost 3 bases, and 5 bases had no gene match. Germline CDR1 reads WSHSY; CDR2 reads SAAADI. The chain's CDR3 is CASSDSDRGKETQYF. The DNA for the CDR3 is TGCGCCAGCAGTGACTCGGACAGGGGAAAAGAGACCCAGTACTTC.

The chain employs TRBV5-5 and TRBJ1-5, with a weak D call TRBD1 (6 bases). This CDR3 has 15 residues. Germline V gene data show CDR1 as SGHKS and CDR2 as YYEKEE (reference sequence). V was clipped by 2 bases and J by 6 bases, with 15 bases between them. CDR3 protein: CASSLDGGGGQPQHF. CDR3 nucleotide sequence: TGTGCCAGCAGCTTAGATGGGGGCGGGGGTCAGCCCCAGCATTTT.

The rearrangement joins TRBV6-2 or TRBV6-3 to TRBJ2-2; D is perhaps TRBD2 (6 bases). The CDR3 covers 16 residues. V was cut by 4 bases and J by 2 bases, with 14 bases left in between. Germline V gene lookup returns CDR1 MNHEY and CDR2 SVGEGT. The CDR3 DNA reads TGTGCCAGCAGTTCGGACGGCGGGACCAACACCGGGGAGCTGTTTTTT. The encoded protein is CASSSDGGTNTGELFF.

This clone was detected only once. The chain recombines TRBV7-9 with TRBJ1-1; TRBD1 aligns across 9 bases. The CDR3 runs to 16 residues. The germline gives CDR1 SEHNR, CDR2 FQNEAQ (reference sequence). The ends lost 5 bases at V and 1 base at J; junction bases unmatched: 8. CDR3 sequence: CASSGDRGQGNTEAFF. The DNA of the CDR3 is TGTGCCAGCAGCGGTGACAGGGGACAGGGGAACACTGAAGCTTTCTTT.

Only a few counts were recorded for this clone. This chain joins TRBV13 and TRBJ2-6; unclear D gene. CDR1 and CDR2 from the germline V gene are PRHDT and FYEKMQ (reference sequence). Trimming removed 6 bases at V and 0 bases at J, with 12 bases between. The CDR3 covers 16 residues. In DNA, the CDR3 is TGTGCCAGCAGTTTATCGCACAACTCTGGGGCCAACGTCCTGACTTTC. Translation: CASSLSHNSGANVLTF.

This chain joins TRBV3-1 (or the pseudogene TRBV3-2) and TRBJ1-1; 9 nucleotides agree with TRBD1. This CDR3 comprises 14 residues. V lost 4 bases and J lost 5; bases outside the gene matches: 5. The germline CDR1 and CDR2 sequences are LGHDT and YNNKEL (reference sequence). CDR3 bases: TGTGCCAGCAGCCGCGGGACAGGGCGGACTGAAGCTTTCTTT. Protein: CASSRGTGRTEAFF.

The J gene is TRBJ2-1, the V gene TRBV6-6; 7 bases line up with TRBD2. The CDR3 loop spans 16 amino acids. Germline CDR1 is MNHNY and CDR2 is SVGAGI (reference sequence). V shed 0 bases, J shed 0 bases, and the junction held 2 bases outside the gene matches. This CDR3 reads CASSYSSGASYNEQFF. CDR3 sequence (DNA): TGTGCCAGCAGTTACTCGAGCGGGGCCTCCTACAATGAGCAGTTCTTC.

V is TRBV3-1 (or the pseudogene TRBV3-2) and J is TRBJ2-5; 10 positions match TRBD2. CDR1 and CDR2 (germline): LGHDT, YNNKEL (reference sequence). The CDR3 is 17 amino acids. The V segment lost 0 bases and the J segment 5 bases; nucleotides outside the gene matches: 9. For the CDR3, the DNA is TGTGCCAGCAGCCAAGATTGGGCTAGCGGGGGCCGGGAGACCCAGTACTTC. Amino acid sequence: CASSQDWASGGRETQYF.

This sequence joins TRBV19 and TRBJ2-7; 7 bases are shared with TRBD1. This CDR3 spans 15 amino acids. V gave up 1 base and J gave up 3 bases; unmatched junction bases: 6. Per the germline V gene, CDR1 is LNHDA and CDR2 is SQIVND (reference sequence). In DNA, the CDR3 is TGTGCCAGTAGTATAGCGCAGGGGGTAATCTACGAGCAGTACTTC. Translating it yields CASSIAQGVIYEQYF.

The chain uses TRBV13 and TRBJ2-7; tentatively, D is TRBD1 (6 bases). CDR1 and CDR2 from the germline V gene are PRHDT and FYEKMQ (reference sequence). The CDR3 is made up of 14 amino acids. V lost 6 bases and J lost 6, with 18 bases in between. As DNA, the CDR3 is TGTGCCAGCAGTCCGCTTCAGGGGAATGGCGAGCAGTACTTC. Its protein product is CASSPLQGNGEQYF.

The J gene is TRBJ1-1, the V gene TRBV10-3; TRBD1 agrees at 9 bases. The CDR3 spans 13 residues. Germline V CDR1 and CDR2: ENHRY, SYGVKD. Losses at the gene ends were 7 bases for V and 4 bases for J; bases not matched to a gene: 4. The CDR3 DNA is TGTGCCATCACCCCGACAGGGGGCACTGAAGCTTTCTTT. Encoded protein: CAITPTGGTEAFF.

The chain combines TRBV5-1 with TRBJ1-4; 11 bases are shared with TRBD1. The V gene's germline CDR1 is SGHRS and CDR2 YFSETQ. V was clipped by 1 base and J by 0 bases; unmatched bases: 2. The CDR3 spans 17 residues. The CDR3 reads CASSLRGQGATNEKLFF. CDR3 DNA sequence: TGCGCCAGCAGCTTGAGGGGACAGGGGGCAACTAATGAAAAACTGTTTTTT. Using reference TRBV5-1 and TRBJ1-4 for the parts outside the CDR3, the full variable domain is KAGVTQTPRYLIKTRGQQVTLSCSPISGHRSVSWYQQTPGQGLQFLFEYFSETQRNKGNFPGRFSGRQFSNSRSEMNVSTLELGDSALYLCASSLRGQGATNEKLFFGSGTQLSVL.

CDR3 coding DNA: TGTGCCAGCTCACCACCGTCAGGGGTTGGGAACACTGAAGCTTTCTTT. Its protein is CASSPPSGVGNTEAFF. The chain links TRBV18 to TRBJ1-1; a weak D match, TRBD1 (6 bases). Germline assignment: CDR1 KGHSH and CDR2 LQKENI. Trimming cost V 0 bases and J 1 base, with 12 bases left between them. The CDR3 is 16 amino acids.

The sample holds one count of this clone. This sequence joins TRBV13 and TRBJ2-1; 14 bases align to TRBD2. The ends lost 3 bases at V and 7 bases at J; junction bases unmatched: 8. The germline gives CDR1 PRHDT, CDR2 FYEKMQ (reference sequence). This CDR3 has 17 amino acids. The chain's CDR3 is CASSFYPGLAGANEQFF. The CDR3 DNA sequence: TGTGCCAGCAGCTTCTATCCGGGACTAGCGGGAGCAAATGAGCAGTTCTTC. The variable domain in full, completed from reference TRBV13 and TRBJ2-1, reads AAGVIQSPRHLIKEKRETATLKCYPIPRHDTVYWYQQGPGQDPQFLISFYEKMQSDKGSIPDRFSAQQFSDYHSELNMSSLELGDSALYFCASSFYPGLAGANEQFFGPGTRLTVL.

V usage is TRBV19 and J usage is TRBJ2-6; TRBD1 is a possible D gene (5 bases). Trimming shortened V by 6 bases and J by 5 bases, and 14 bases separated the two germline ends. The CDR3 covers 15 residues. The germline V gene encodes CDR1 LNHDA and CDR2 SQIVND (reference sequence). Here the CDR3 reads CASRKTEIRANVLTF. The CDR3 bases are TGTGCCAGTAGAAAGACAGAGATTCGGGCCAACGTCCTGACTTTC.

CDR3 loop: CASSYSQGPGRDTIYF. CDR3 nucleotides: TGTGCCAGCAGTTATTCGCAAGGACCTGGGAGGGACACCATATATTTT. The J gene is TRBJ1-3, the V gene TRBV6-6, with D unclear. From germline, CDR1 is MNHNY and CDR2 SVGAGI (reference sequence). V lost 3 bases and J 8 bases, leaving 20 bases between the germline ends. The CDR3 is 16 amino acids.

V is TRBV6-5 and J is TRBJ2-1; no definite D call. The ends were cut back, 4 bases at V and 0 bases at J, with 7 bases in the middle. Germline CDR1 MNHEY, CDR2 SVGAGI. This CDR3 is built from 14 residues. The CDR3 sequence is CASSLRSSYNEQFF. The CDR3 region has the DNA TGTGCCAGCAGTTTACGTAGCTCCTACAATGAGCAGTTCTTC.

The chain recombines TRBV24-1 with TRBJ1-2, with 7 bases matching TRBD1. Germline lookup yields CDR1 KGHDR and CDR2 SFDVKD. This CDR3 comprises 13 residues. Trimming removed 6 bases from V and 2 bases from J; junction bases left unmatched: 2. The chain's CDR3 is CATSTGANYGYTF. The CDR3 nucleotides are TGTGCCACCAGTACAGGGGCCAACTATGGCTACACCTTC.

J is TRBJ2-7 and V is TRBV7-8, with no clear D. The CDR3 spans 16 residues. Germline loops: CDR1 SGHVS, CDR2 FQNEAQ. The ends were cut back, 1 base at V and 8 bases at J, with 21 bases in the middle. This CDR3 is CASSLGPGKSRGQQYF. CDR3 coding DNA: TGTGCCAGCAGCTTAGGCCCCGGTAAATCCCGTGGGCAGCAGTACTTC.

The V gene is TRBV15, the J gene TRBJ1-5; D is undetermined. In germline, CDR1 is LNHNV, CDR2 YYDKDF (reference sequence). The CDR3 covers 13 residues. V was shortened by 0 bases and J by 6 bases, with 6 bases between the two germline ends. CDR3 sequence reads: CATSRDGVQPQHF. For the CDR3, the DNA is TGTGCCACCAGCAGAGATGGAGTTCAGCCCCAGCATTTT.

The rearrangement joins TRBV7-2 to TRBJ2-7; 7 positions match TRBD2. This CDR3 spans 15 amino acids. The germline V gene has CDR1 SGHTA and CDR2 FQGNSA. V lost 5 bases, J lost 0 bases, and 7 bases stayed unmatched. CDR3 sequence reads: CASSQVAGSSYEQYF. Here the CDR3 DNA reads TGTGCCAGCAGCCAAGTAGCGGGTAGCTCCTACGAGCAGTACTTC.